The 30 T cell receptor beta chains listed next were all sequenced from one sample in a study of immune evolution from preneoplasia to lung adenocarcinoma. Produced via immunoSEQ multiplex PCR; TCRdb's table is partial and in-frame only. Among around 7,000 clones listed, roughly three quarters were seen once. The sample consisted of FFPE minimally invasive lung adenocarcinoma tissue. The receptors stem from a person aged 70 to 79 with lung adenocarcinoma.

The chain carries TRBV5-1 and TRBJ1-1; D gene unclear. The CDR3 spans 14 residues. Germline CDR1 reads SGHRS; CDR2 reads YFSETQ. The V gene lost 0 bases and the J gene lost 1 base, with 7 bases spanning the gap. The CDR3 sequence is CASSLVSSNTEAFF. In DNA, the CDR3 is TGCGCCAGCAGCTTGGTATCCTCGAACACTGAAGCTTTCTTT.

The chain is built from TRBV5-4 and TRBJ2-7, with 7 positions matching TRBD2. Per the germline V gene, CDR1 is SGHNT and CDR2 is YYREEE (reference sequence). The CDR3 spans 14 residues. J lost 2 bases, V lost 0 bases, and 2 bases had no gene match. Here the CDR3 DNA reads TGTGCCAGCAGCTTGGATGCGGGGGCCTACGAGCAGTACTTC. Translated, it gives CASSLDAGAYEQYF.

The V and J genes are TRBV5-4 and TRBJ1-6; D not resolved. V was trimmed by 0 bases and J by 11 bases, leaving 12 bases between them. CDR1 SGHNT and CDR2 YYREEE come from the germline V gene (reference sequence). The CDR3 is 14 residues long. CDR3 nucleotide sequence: TGTGCCAGCAGCTTGGGGACTGCCGGGGCACCCCTCCACTTT. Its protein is CASSLGTAGAPLHF.

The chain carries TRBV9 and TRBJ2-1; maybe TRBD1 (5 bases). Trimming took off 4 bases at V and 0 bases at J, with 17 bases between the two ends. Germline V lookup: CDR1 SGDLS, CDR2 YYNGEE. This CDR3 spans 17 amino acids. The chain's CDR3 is CASSPHEGASSYNEQFF. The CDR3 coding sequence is TGTGCCAGCAGCCCCCACGAAGGGGCGAGCTCCTACAATGAGCAGTTCTTC.

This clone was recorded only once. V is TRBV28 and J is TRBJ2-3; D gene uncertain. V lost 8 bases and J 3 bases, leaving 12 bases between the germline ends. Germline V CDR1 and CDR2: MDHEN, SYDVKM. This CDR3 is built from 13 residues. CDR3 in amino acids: CASGPLFTDTQYF. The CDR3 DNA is TGTGCCAGCGGCCCCCTCTTTACAGATACGCAGTATTTT.

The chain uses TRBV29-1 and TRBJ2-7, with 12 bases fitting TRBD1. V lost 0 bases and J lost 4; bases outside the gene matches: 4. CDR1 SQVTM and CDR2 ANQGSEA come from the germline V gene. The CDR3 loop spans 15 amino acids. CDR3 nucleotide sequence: TGCAGCGTTGAAGAGGGGACAGGGGGCCGGTACGAGCAGTACTTC. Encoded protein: CSVEEGTGGRYEQYF.

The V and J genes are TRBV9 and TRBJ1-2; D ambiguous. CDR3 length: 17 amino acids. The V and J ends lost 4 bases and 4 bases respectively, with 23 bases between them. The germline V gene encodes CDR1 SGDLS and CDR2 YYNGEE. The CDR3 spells CASSPSRGLGRSYGYTF. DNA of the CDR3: TGTGCCAGCAGCCCAAGTAGAGGGCTTGGCAGAAGCTATGGCTACACCTTC.

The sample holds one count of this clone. The CDR3 loop reads CASSPTEGGSNQPQHF. The CDR3, as DNA: TGTGCCAGCAGTCCCACCGAGGGCGGGAGCAATCAGCCCCAGCATTTT. The chain joins TRBV6-6 to TRBJ1-5, with D unresolved. The CDR3 is made up of 16 amino acids. CDR1 and CDR2 from the germline V gene are MNHNY and SVGAGI (reference sequence). Trimming removed 5 bases at V and 1 base at J, with 15 bases between.

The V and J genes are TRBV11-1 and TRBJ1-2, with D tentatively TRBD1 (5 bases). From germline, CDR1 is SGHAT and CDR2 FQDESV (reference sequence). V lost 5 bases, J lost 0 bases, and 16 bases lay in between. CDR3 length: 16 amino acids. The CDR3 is CASSHGAGTSNYGYTF. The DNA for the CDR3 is TGTGCCAGCAGCCATGGTGCAGGGACCTCTAACTATGGCTACACCTTC.

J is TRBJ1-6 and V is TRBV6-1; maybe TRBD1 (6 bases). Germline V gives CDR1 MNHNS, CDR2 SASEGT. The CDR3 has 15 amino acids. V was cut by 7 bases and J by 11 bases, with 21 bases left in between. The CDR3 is CASTPGGGPVAPLHF. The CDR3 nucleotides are TGTGCCAGCACCCCGGGTGGGGGGCCGGTAGCACCCCTCCACTTT.

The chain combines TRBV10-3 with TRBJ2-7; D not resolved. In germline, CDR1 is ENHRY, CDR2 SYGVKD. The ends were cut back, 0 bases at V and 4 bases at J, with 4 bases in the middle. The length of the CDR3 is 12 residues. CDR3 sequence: CAISESTYEQYF. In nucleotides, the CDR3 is TGTGCCATCAGTGAGTCGACATACGAGCAGTACTTC.

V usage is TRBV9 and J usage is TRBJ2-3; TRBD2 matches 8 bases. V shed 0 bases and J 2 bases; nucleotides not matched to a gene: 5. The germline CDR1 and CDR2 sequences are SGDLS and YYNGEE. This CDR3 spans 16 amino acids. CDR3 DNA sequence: TGTGCCAGCAGCGTAGGAGCGGGGGTGAACACAGATACGCAGTATTTT. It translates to CASSVGAGVNTDTQYF.

DNA for the CDR3: TGTGCCAGCAGCCCATTGGGGGGCCAGCGGCCCCAGCATTTT. Protein sequence: CASSPLGGQRPQHF. This chain joins TRBV27 and TRBJ1-5, with a weak D call TRBD1 (6 bases). The CDR3 is 14 amino acids. Germline lookup yields CDR1 MNHEY and CDR2 SMNVEV (reference sequence). Trimming left V 6 bases short and J 9 bases short, with 18 bases between.

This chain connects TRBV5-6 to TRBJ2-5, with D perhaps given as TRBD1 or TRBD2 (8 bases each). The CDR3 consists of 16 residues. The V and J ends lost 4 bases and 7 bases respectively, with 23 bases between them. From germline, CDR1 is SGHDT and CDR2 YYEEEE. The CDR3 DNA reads TGTGCCAGCAGCCGGGAGGGACAGGTATTAGGGGTGACCCAGTACTTC. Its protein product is CASSREGQVLGVTQYF. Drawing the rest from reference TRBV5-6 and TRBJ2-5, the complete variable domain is DAGVTQSPTHLIKTRGQQVTLRCSPKSGHDTVSWYQQALGQGPQFIFQYYEEEERQRGNFPDRFSGHQFPNYSSELNVNALLLGDSALYLCASSREGQVLGVTQYFGPGTRLLVL.

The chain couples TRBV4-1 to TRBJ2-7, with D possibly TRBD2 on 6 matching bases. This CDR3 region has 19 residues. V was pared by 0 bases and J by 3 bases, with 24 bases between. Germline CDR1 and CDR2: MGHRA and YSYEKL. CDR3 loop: CASSQDRVPGSSRNYEQYF. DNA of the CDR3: TGCGCCAGCAGCCAAGATCGAGTTCCCGGGAGTAGTCGGAACTACGAGCAGTACTTC.

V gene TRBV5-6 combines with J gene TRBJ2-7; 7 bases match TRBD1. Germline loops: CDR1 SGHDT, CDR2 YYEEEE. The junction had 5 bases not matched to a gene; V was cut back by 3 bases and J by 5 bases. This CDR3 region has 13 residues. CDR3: CASSWQGVNEQYF. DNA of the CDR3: TGTGCCAGCAGCTGGCAGGGGGTCAACGAGCAGTACTTC.

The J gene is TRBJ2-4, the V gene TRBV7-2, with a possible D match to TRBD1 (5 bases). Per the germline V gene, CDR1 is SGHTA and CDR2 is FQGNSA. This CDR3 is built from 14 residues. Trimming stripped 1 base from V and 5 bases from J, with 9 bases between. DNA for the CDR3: TGTGCCAGCAGCTTAGACAGGCTTCAAAACATTCAGTACTTC. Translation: CASSLDRLQNIQYF.

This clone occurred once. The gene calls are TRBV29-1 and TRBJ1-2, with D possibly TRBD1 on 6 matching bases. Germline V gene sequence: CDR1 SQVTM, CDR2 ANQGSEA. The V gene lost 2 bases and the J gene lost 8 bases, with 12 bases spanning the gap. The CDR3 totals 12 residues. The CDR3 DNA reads TGCAGCGTTGAAACAGGGACTGACGGCTACACCTTC. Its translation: CSVETGTDGYTF.

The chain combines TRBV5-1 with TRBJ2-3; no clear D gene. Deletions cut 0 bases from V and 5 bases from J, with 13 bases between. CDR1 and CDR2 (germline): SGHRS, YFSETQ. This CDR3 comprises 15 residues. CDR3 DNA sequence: TGCGCCAGCAGCTTGGTAGCCATGGGGAAAGATACGCAGTATTTT. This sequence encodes CASSLVAMGKDTQYF.

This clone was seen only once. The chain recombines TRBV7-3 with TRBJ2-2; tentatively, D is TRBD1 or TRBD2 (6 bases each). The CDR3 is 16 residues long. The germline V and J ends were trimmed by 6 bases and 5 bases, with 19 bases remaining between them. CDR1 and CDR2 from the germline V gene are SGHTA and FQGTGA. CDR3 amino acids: CASSPEPGGLTGELFF. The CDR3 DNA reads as TGTGCCAGCAGTCCCGAGCCCGGGGGCCTTACCGGGGAGCTGTTTTTT.

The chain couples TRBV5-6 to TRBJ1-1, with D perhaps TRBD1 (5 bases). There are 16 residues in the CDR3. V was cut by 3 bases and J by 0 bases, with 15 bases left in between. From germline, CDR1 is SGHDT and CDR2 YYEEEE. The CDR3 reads CASSSPGTVMNTEAFF. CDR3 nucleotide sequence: TGTGCCAGCAGCTCACCTGGGACCGTTATGAACACTGAAGCTTTCTTT.

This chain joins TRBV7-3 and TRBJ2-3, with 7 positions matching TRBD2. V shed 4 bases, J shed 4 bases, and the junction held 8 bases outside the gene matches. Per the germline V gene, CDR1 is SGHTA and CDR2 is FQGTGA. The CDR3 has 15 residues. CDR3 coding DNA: TGTGCCAGCAGCTCTGTGGGGGGGAGGGCAGATACGCAGTATTTT. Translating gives CASSSVGGRADTQYF.

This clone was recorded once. CDR3 nucleotides: TGCGCCAGCAGCTTGGGACAGGGGGACACCATATATTTT. It specifies CASSLGQGDTIYF. The chain carries TRBV5-1 and TRBJ1-3, with TRBD1 matching over 9 bases. The CDR3 loop spans 13 amino acids. Losses at the gene ends were 0 bases for V and 8 bases for J; bases not matched to a gene: 0. CDR1 SGHRS and CDR2 YFSETQ come from the germline V gene.

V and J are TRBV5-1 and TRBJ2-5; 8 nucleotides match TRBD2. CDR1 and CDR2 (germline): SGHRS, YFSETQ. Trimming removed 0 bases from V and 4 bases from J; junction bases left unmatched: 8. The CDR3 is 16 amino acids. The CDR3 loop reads CASSLDLTSVGETQYF. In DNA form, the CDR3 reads TGCGCCAGCAGCTTGGACCTGACTAGCGTCGGAGAGACCCAGTACTTC.

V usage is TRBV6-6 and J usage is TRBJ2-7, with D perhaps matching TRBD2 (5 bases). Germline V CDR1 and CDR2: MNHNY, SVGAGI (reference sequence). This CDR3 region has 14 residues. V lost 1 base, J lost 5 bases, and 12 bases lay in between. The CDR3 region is CASSYLTITDEQYF. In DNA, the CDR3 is TGTGCCAGCAGTTACTTGACTATTACGGACGAGCAGTACTTC.

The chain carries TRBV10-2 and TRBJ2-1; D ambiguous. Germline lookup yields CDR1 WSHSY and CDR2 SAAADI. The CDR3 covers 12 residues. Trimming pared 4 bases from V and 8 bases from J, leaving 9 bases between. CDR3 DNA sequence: TGCGCCAGCAGTGGGCCGACTGATGAGCAGTTCTTC. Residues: CASSGPTDEQFF.

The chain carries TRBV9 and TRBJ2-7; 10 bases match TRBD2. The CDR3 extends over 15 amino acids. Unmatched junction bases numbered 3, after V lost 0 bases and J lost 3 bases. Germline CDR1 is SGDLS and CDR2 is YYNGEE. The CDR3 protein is CASSVGLAGYYEQYF. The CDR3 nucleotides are TGTGCCAGCAGCGTAGGACTAGCGGGCTACTACGAGCAGTACTTC.

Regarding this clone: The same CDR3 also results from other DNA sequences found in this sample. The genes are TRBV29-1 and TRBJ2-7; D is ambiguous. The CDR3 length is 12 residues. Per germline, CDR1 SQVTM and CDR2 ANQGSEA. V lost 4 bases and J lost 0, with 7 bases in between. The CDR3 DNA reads TGCAGCGTTGCTGCGAGCTCCTACGAGCAGTACTTC. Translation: CSVAASSYEQYF.

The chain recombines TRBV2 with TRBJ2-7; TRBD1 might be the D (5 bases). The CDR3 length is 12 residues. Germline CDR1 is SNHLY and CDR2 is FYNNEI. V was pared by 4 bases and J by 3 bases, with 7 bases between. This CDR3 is CASSVQGYEQYF. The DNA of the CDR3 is TGTGCCAGCAGTGTCCAGGGCTACGAGCAGTACTTC.

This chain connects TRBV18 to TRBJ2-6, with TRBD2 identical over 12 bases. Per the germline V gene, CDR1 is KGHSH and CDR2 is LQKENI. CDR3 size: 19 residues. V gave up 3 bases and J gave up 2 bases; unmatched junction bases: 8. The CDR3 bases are TGTGCCAGCTCACCCCTAACACTAGCGGGAGGCGCTGGGGCCAACGTCCTGACTTTC. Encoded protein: CASSPLTLAGGAGANVLTF.